Below, 11 T cell receptor beta chains from the same sample are listed, as sequenced in a study of blood T cell repertoires in COVID-19. The table came from immunoSEQ multiplex PCR; TCRdb's copy has only in-frame clones and leaves some out. The repertoire holds 120,000 to 150,000 clones, with approximately 80% as singletons. Sequenced: peripheral blood. All receptors come from a human donor with acute or convalescent COVID-19. The donor label of this sample is uncertain.

The CDR3 DNA follows: TGCGCCAGCAGCGGAATCCAGGGGGCAAGGACTGAAGCTTTCTTT. This gives the protein CASSGIQGARTEAFF. V usage is TRBV5-1 and J usage is TRBJ1-1, with 8 bases matching TRBD1. Germline CDR1 reads SGHRS; CDR2 reads YFSETQ. Germline trimming cut 4 bases from V and 5 bases from J; bases unmatched to any gene: 10. The CDR3 loop spans 15 amino acids.

The V gene is TRBV19, the J gene TRBJ2-2, with D possibly matching TRBD2 (6 bases). Trimming pared 7 bases from V and 6 bases from J, leaving 18 bases between. The CDR3 is 15 amino acids. Germline V gene data show CDR1 as LNHDA and CDR2 as SQIVND (reference sequence). The CDR3 DNA is TGTGCCAGTACCCCGTGGGCGGGGCGATCCGGGGAGCTGTTTTTT. Translation gives CASTPWAGRSGELFF.

V is TRBV10-3 and J is TRBJ2-1; perhaps TRBD1 as D (5 bases). This CDR3 is built from 14 residues. Germline CDR1 is ENHRY and CDR2 is SYGVKD. Trimming removed 0 bases at V and 8 bases at J, with 11 bases between. CDR3 bases: TGTGCCATCAGTGAGTCGAGGCAGGGCGATGAGCAGTTCTTC. It codes for CAISESRQGDEQFF.

The CDR3: CASSPKQGIDTQYF. The DNA for the CDR3 is TGTGCCAGCAGCCCTAAACAGGGGATCGATACGCAGTATTTT. The rearrangement joins TRBV11-3 to TRBJ2-3; 7 bases match TRBD1. Germline values: CDR1 SGHNT, CDR2 YENEEA. CDR3 size: 14 residues. After removal of 5 bases from V and 6 bases from J, the junction contained 8 bases not matched to a gene.

This clone came up once. The chain joins TRBV5-4 to TRBJ1-5; 9 bases are a match to TRBD1. CDR1 SGHNT and CDR2 YYREEE come from the germline V gene (reference sequence). This CDR3 contains 15 residues. With V trimmed by 3 bases and J by 2 bases, 3 bases remained unmatched. This chain's CDR3 is CASSSGTGRNQPQHF. The CDR3 region has the DNA TGTGCCAGCAGCTCCGGGACAGGGCGCAATCAGCCCCAGCATTTT. The full variable domain, with the rest looked up from reference TRBV5-4 and TRBJ1-5, is ETGVTQSPTHLIKTRGQQVTLRCSSQSGHNTVSWYQQALGQGPQFIFQYYREEENGRGNFPPRFSGLQFPNYSSELNVNALELDDSALYLCASSSGTGRNQPQHFGDGTRLSIL.

This chain joins TRBV12-3 or TRBV12-4 and TRBJ2-7; D is unclear. This CDR3 contains 13 residues. V was shortened by 1 base and J by 0 bases, with 4 bases between the two germline ends. The DNA of the CDR3 is TGTGCCAGCAGTTTAGACGGCTCCTACGAGCAGTACTTC. This gives the protein CASSLDGSYEQYF.

The chain couples TRBV3-1 (or the pseudogene TRBV3-2) to TRBJ2-7; D ambiguous. This CDR3 is 12 amino acids long. V was shortened by 3 bases and J by 2 bases, with 5 bases between the two germline ends. In germline, CDR1 is LGHDT, CDR2 YNNKEL (reference sequence). CDR3 sequence: CASSQATYEQYF. The CDR3 DNA is TGTGCCAGCAGCCAGGCCACCTACGAGCAGTACTTC.

The chain joins TRBV10-3 to TRBJ1-2; 9 bases match TRBD1. CDR3 size: 17 residues. Germline V gene sequence: CDR1 ENHRY, CDR2 SYGVKD. V shed 0 bases, J shed 5 bases, and the junction held 10 bases outside the gene matches. As DNA, the CDR3 is TGTGCCATCAGTGAGTCTGGCGGCCGGGACAGGGCGTATGGCTACACCTTC. This gives the protein CAISESGGRDRAYGYTF.

This clone was detected only once. CDR3 nucleotides: TGTGCCAGCAGCTTAAGCGGGGGGCACACTGAAGCTTTCTTT. Translating it yields CASSLSGGHTEAFF. J is TRBJ1-1 and V is TRBV7-8; possible D gene TRBD1, 6 bases. This CDR3 has 14 amino acids. V was clipped by 2 bases and J by 3 bases, with 10 bases between them. Germline loops: CDR1 SGHVS, CDR2 FQNEAQ.

J is TRBJ1-5 and V is TRBV7-2, with 8 bases lining up with TRBD1. The ends lost 3 bases at V and 4 bases at J; junction bases unmatched: 2. Germline V CDR1 and CDR2: SGHTA, FQGNSA. The CDR3 consists of 14 residues. The CDR3 here is CASSFRQGNQPQHF. Here the CDR3 DNA reads TGTGCCAGCAGCTTTCGACAGGGGAATCAGCCCCAGCATTTT.

Regarding this clone: This sample includes further DNA sequences coding for the same CDR3. This chain joins TRBV27 and TRBJ1-5, with D maybe TRBD1 (5 bases). V dropped 3 bases and J dropped 3 bases, with 6 bases sitting between them. Germline CDR1 and CDR2: MNHEY and SMNVEV (reference sequence). This CDR3 region has 13 residues. CDR3 region: CASSLGPNQPQHF. The CDR3 bases are TGTGCCAGCAGTTTGGGGCCCAATCAGCCCCAGCATTTT.